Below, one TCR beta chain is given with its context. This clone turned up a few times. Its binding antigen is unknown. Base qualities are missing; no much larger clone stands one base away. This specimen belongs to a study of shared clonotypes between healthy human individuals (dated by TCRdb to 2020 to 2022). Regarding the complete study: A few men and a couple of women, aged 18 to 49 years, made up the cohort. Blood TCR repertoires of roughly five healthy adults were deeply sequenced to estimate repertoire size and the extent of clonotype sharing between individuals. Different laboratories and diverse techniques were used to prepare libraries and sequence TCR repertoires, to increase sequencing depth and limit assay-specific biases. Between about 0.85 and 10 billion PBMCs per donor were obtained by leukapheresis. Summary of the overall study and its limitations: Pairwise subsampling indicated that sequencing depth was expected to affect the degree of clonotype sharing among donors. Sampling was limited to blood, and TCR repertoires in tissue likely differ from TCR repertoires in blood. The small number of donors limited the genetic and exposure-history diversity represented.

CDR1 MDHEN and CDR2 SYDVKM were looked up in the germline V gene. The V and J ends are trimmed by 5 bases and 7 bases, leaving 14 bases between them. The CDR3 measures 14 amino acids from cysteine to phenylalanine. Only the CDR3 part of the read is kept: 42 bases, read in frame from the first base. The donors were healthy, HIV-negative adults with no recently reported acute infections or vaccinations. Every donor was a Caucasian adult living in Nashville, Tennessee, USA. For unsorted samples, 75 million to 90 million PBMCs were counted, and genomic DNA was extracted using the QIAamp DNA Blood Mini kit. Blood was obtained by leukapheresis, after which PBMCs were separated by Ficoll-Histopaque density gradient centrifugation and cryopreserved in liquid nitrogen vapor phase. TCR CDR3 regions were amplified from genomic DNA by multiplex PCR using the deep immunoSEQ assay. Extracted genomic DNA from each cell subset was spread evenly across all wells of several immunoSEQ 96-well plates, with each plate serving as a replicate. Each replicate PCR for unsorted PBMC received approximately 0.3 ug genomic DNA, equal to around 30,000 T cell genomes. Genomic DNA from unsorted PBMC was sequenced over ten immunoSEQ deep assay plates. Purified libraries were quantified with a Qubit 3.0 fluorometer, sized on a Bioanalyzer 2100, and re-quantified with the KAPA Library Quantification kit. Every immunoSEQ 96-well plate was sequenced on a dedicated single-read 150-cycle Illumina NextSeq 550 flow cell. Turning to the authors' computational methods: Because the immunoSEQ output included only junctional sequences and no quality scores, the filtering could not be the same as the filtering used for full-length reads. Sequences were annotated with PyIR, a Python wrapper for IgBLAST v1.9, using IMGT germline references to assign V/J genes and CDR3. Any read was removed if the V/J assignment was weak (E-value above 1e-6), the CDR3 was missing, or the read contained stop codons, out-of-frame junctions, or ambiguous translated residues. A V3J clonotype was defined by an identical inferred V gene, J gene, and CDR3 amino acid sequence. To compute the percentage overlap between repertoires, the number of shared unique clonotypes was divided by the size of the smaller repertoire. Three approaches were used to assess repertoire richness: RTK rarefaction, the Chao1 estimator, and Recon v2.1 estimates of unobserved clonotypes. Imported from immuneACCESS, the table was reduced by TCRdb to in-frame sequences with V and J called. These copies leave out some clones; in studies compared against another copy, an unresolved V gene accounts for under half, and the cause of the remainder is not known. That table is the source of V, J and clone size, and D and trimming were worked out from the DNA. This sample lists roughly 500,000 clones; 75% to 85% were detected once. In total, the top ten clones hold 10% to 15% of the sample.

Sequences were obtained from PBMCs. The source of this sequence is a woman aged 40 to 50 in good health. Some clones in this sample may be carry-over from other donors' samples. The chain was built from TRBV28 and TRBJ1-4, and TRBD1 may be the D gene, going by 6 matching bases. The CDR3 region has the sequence CASSGAPRGEKLFF. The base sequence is TGTGCCAGCAGTGGGGCCCCCAGGGGTGAAAAACTGTTTTTT.